This T cell receptor beta chain was found in a study of a mutant IDH1 vaccine in newly diagnosed glioma (dated by TCRdb to about 2021). The study in broad terms: Patients received eight vaccinations in weeks 1, 3, 5, 7, 11, 15, 19 and 23, corresponding to visits V03 through V10. Peripheral blood samples were drawn at six visits, namely V03 (baseline), V05, V07, V10, V12 and V13. Of the 25 to 40 patients who were treated, approximately 60% were male and about 40% were female, and the mean age was around 40 years. For exploratory analyses, longitudinal TCRB deep sequencing was carried out in more than 20 treated patients wherever samples were available. Prior to enrollment, patients had been given standard therapy consisting of radiotherapy alone, temozolomide alone, or radiochemotherapy with temozolomide, with the combination given to most patients. Vaccination was initiated 4-6 weeks after radiotherapy alone, or concurrently with temozolomide cycles in the chemotherapy-containing groups. Results and caveats for the whole study, not just this receptor: Changes in the top peripheral T cell clonotypes picked up by TCRB sequencing did not appear to be linked to pseudoprogression. Across multiple MHC alleles, vaccine-induced immune responses were seen in more than 90% of patients. The authors noted that analyses of patient blood samples could not be reproduced because of sample limitations. PBMC samples for TCRB deep sequencing were selected based on availability.

CDR1 SGDLS and CDR2 YYNGEE were looked up in the germline V gene. The CDR3 sequence holds 16 residues, the cysteine and phenylalanine included. The only DNA kept is the CDR3, 48 bases in frame from the first base. Relative to germline, V is missing 2 bases and J is missing 5 bases, with 6 bases of the junction outside any gene match. This clone is a singleton in its sample. The clone's antigen remains unknown. Per-nucleotide qualities are absent, and no much larger clonotype sits a single base away. Interpreted using the paper, the time point label stands for: week 23, last vaccination. Each vaccine dose, consisting of 300 ug of a 20-mer mutant IDH1 peptide in Montanide, was administered subcutaneously with topical imiquimod. Donors had newly diagnosed WHO grade 3 or 4 IDH1-mutant astrocytomas with loss of nuclear ATRX. The samples were drawn from NOA16, a multicentre, single-arm, open-label phase I trial in Germany that tested a mutant IDH1 peptide vaccine in humans for the first time. Genomic DNA for TCRB sequencing was extracted from EDTA blood using the DNeasy Blood and Tissue Kit.

Library prep was done by the immunoSEQ multiplex PCR assay. Rearranged TCR beta chain sequences were amplified with the hsTCRB Kit following the manufacturer's protocol. TCRB libraries were sequenced on an Illumina MiSeq. The study's own analysis went as follows. The proprietary platform of the kit vendor was used for demultiplexing, trimming and gene mapping. This is the immuneACCESS table as TCRdb keeps it, with only in-frame sequences that have V and J called. A part of the clones is gone; compared with another copy, unresolved V genes explain less than half, and the rest is unexplained. The V and J calls and clone size are taken from that table; D and trimming were inferred from the DNA. Here the sample has 52,000 or so clones; under 90% occur a single time. The ten largest clonotypes hold 5% to 7.5% of the sample.

The sequence was collected from a man aged 35-49 years with glioma. The rearranged segments are TRBV9 and TRBJ2-5, with 13 junctional bases fitting TRBD2. The sample here was PBMCs, taken from a glioma patient whose treatment included an IDH1 peptide vaccine. The CDR3 region has the sequence CASSVQTSGGLETQYF. The DNA is as follows: TGTGCCAGCAGCGTCCAGACTAGCGGGGGGTTGGAGACCCAGTACTTC.